This entry features one T cell receptor beta chain sequence. Its antigen is unidentified. These data originate in a study of identical twins. Study-wide points: Twins shared beta out-of-frame sequences in excess, but this excess was weaker.

This CDR3 is 17 amino acids long. Deletions cut 8 bases from V and 0 bases from J, with 19 bases between. The germline V gene encodes CDR1 MNHNS and CDR2 SASEGT. TCRdb re-called the 5' RACE reads with MiXCR, one entry per CDR3 protein. The table shows fewer than 650,000 distinct CDR3 sequences, with roughly 7.1% occurring only once. The sample was also reused in another study, on yellow fever vaccine responses in identical twins.

The source of this sequence is a woman between 18 and 29 years old in good health. The chain is built from TRBV6-1 and TRBJ2-2; possible D gene TRBD2, 6 bases. Input material: PBMCs. CDR3 DNA: TGTGCCAGCGCCACCCCGGGACTCACAACGAACACCGGGGAGCTGTTTTTT. Translation gives CASATPGLTTNTGELFF.